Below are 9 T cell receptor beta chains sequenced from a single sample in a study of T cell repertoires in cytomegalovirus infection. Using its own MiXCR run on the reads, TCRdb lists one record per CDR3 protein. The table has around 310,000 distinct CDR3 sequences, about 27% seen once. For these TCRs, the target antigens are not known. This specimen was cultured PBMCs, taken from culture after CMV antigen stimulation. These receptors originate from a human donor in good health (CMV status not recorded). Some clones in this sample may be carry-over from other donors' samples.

The CDR3 is CASSLSSDGYEQYF. Written as DNA, the CDR3 is TGTGCCAGCAGTTTATCTAGCGACGGGTACGAGCAGTACTTC. This chain joins TRBV12-3 or TRBV12-4 and TRBJ2-7; tentatively, D is TRBD2 (6 bases). V shed 2 bases and J shed 4 bases, with 12 bases lying between them. CDR3 size: 14 residues.

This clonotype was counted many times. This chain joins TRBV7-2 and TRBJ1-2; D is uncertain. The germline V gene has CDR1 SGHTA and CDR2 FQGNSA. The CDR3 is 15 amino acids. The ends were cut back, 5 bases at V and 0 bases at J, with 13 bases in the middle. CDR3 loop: CASSPYSEANYGYTF. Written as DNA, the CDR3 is TGTGCCAGCAGCCCCTATTCGGAGGCTAACTATGGCTACACCTTC.

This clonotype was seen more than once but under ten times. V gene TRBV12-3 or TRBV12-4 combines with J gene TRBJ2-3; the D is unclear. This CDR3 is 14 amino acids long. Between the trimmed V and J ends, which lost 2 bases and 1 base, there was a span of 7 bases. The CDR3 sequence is CASSLSSRTDTQYF. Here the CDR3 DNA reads TGTGCCAGCAGTTTATCGTCCCGCACAGATACGCAGTATTTT.

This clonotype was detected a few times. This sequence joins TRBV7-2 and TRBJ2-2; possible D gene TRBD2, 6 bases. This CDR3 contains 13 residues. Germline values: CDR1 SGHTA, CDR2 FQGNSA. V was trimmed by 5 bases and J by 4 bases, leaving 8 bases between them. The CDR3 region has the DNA TGTGCCAGCAGCCGGGAGCGCACCGGGGAGCTGTTTTTT. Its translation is CASSRERTGELFF.

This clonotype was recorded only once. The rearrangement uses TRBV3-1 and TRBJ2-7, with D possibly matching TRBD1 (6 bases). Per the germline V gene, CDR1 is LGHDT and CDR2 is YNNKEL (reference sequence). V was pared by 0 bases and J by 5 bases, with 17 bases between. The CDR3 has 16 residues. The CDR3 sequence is CASSQEIGARGDEQYF. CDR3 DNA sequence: TGTGCCAGCAGCCAAGAAATAGGGGCCAGGGGAGACGAGCAGTACTTC.

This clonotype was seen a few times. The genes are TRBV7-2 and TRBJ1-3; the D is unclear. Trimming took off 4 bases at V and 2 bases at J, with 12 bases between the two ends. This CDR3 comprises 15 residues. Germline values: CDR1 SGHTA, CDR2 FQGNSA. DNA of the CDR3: TGTGCCAGCAGCTCCTCGGCGGTAGCTGGAAACACCATATATTTT. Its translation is CASSSSAVAGNTIYF.

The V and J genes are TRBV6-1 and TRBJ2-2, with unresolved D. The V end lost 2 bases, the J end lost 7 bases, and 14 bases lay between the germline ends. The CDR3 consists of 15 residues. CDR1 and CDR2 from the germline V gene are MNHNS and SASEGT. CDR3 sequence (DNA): TGTGCCAGCAGTGAAAGAGTTGGGGTTTTCGGGGAGCTGTTTTTT. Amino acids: CASSERVGVFGELFF.

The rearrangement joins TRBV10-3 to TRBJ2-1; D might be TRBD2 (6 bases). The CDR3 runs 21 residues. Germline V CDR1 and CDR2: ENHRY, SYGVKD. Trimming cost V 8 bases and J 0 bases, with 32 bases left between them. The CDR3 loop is CAIGGGGKAGDVRSSYNEQFF. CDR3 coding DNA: TGTGCCATCGGGGGAGGCGGGAAGGCGGGCGACGTAAGAAGCTCCTACAATGAGCAGTTCTTC.

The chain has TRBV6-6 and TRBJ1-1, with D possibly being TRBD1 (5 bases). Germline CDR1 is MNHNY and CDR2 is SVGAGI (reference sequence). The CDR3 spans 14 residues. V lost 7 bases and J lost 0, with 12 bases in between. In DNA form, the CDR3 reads TGTGCCAGCACCGAGACAGATATGAACACTGAAGCTTTCTTT. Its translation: CASTETDMNTEAFF.